These 14 T cell receptor beta chains originate from one sample sequenced in a study of blood T cells in healthy people across ages. Together with a sample-barcoded 5' primer, a J-beta primer mix was included in a second PCR lasting 7 to 11 cycles. TCRdb processed the 5' RACE reads anew with MiXCR; each CDR3 protein has one entry. Altogether 850,000 or so distinct CDR3 sequences are present, about 30% being singletons, with the ten largest covering roughly 17%. The sample taken for sequencing was blood. These receptors came from a woman older than 75 in good health.

This clonotype was counted only a few times. The chain has TRBV6-5 and TRBJ2-7, with 8 bases fitting TRBD2. V dropped 2 bases and J dropped 2; count of bases not matched to a gene: 2. The CDR3 contains 14 residues. Germline values: CDR1 MNHEY, CDR2 SVGAGI. The CDR3 coding sequence is TGTGCCAGCAGTTACGTCGGGGGGGCCTACGAGCAGTACTTC. This translates into CASSYVGGAYEQYF.

The V and J genes are TRBV12-3 or TRBV12-4 and TRBJ1-5; TRBD1 matches at 7 bases. CDR3 length: 11 residues. Trimming took 3 bases from V and 15 from J; bases not matched to a gene: 5. The chain's CDR3 is CASSLDRSLHF. The CDR3 DNA follows: TGTGCCAGCAGTTTGGACAGGTCACTGCATTTT.

This clonotype appeared a few times. This chain connects TRBV7-8 to TRBJ1-6, with no clear D. CDR1 and CDR2 from the germline V gene are SGHVS and FQNEAQ. V was cut by 0 bases and J by 0 bases, with 6 bases left in between. CDR3 size: 16 residues. CDR3 nucleotides: TGTGCCAGCAGCTTAGCCCGGAGCTCCTATAATTCACCCCTCCACTTT. It specifies CASSLARSSYNSPLHF.

There are a few counts of this clonotype. The chain combines TRBV6-2 or TRBV6-3 with TRBJ1-1; D gene uncertain. The CDR3 sequence is 13 residues long. The germline V gene has CDR1 MNHEY and CDR2 SVGEGT. The ends were cut back, 6 bases at V and 3 bases at J, with 11 bases in the middle. The CDR3 bases are TGTGCCAGCAGCCGACATTCGGACACTGAAGCTTTCTTT. This codes for CASSRHSDTEAFF.

This clonotype was found a few times. The chain uses TRBV4-1 and TRBJ2-5; maybe TRBD1 (5 bases). The V end was cut by 3 bases, the J end by 0 bases, with 8 bases between. This CDR3 comprises 14 residues. Germline V gene lookup returns CDR1 MGHRA and CDR2 YSYEKL. The CDR3 sequence is CASSHTTDQETQYF. The CDR3 region has the DNA TGCGCCAGCAGCCACACGACAGACCAAGAGACCCAGTACTTC.

Comment on this clonotype: This sequence may be a read error, since a much larger clone differs from it by one base. This chain joins TRBV30 and TRBJ2-5; either TRBD1 or TRBD2 may fit D (5 bases each). The germline V gene has CDR1 GTSNPN and CDR2 SVGIG (reference sequence). The CDR3 extends over 14 amino acids. V gave up 3 bases and J gave up 2 bases, with 13 bases separating them. The CDR3 reads CAWRVPGRQETQYF. In DNA, the CDR3 is TGTGCCTGGAGAGTACCGGGACGGCAAGAGACCCAGTACTTC.

This clonotype was detected ten times or more. This chain joins TRBV12-3 or TRBV12-4 and TRBJ2-3; the D gene is possibly TRBD2 (5 bases). The V end lost 7 bases, the J end lost 5 bases, and 19 bases lay between the germline ends. CDR3 length: 15 residues. The CDR3: CASTQWRGQEDTQYF. In nucleotides, the CDR3 is TGTGCCAGCACCCAATGGAGAGGGCAGGAAGATACGCAGTATTTT.

This clonotype was observed many times. The chain carries TRBV18 and TRBJ2-7; 11 bases are shared with TRBD2. Germline CDR1 reads KGHSH; CDR2 reads LQKENI. The trim removed 5 bases at V and 0 bases at J, leaving 3 bases unmatched. The CDR3 covers 15 residues. The CDR3 DNA reads TGTGCCAGCTCAATCGGGACTAGCGGCTCCTACGAGCAGTACTTC. Its protein is CASSIGTSGSYEQYF.

V and J are TRBV12-3 or TRBV12-4 and TRBJ2-2, with TRBD2 matching 12 bases. The CDR3 loop spans 18 amino acids. Trimming cost V 7 bases and J 7 bases; bases outside gene matches: 16. The CDR3 sequence: CASIAGRLAGGPSGELFF. The CDR3 region has the DNA TGTGCCAGCATTGCCGGTCGGCTAGCGGGGGGGCCGAGCGGGGAGCTGTTTTTT.

The V and J genes are TRBV5-1 and TRBJ2-6; D gene unclear. Deletions cut 4 bases from V and 0 bases from J, with 14 bases between. CDR3 length: 17 residues. The germline CDR1 and CDR2 sequences are SGHRS and YFSETQ. The CDR3 reads CASSADGRSSGANVLTF. For the CDR3, the DNA is TGCGCCAGCAGCGCGGACGGAAGGTCCTCTGGGGCCAACGTCCTGACTTTC.

In its sample, this clonotype was seen many times. V usage is TRBV20-1 and J usage is TRBJ1-5; D call uncertain. Looked up from germline, CDR1 is DFQATT and CDR2 is SNEGSKA (reference sequence). The CDR3 loop spans 12 amino acids. The ends were cut back, 4 bases at V and 4 bases at J, with 8 bases in the middle. DNA of the CDR3: TGCAGTGCTATTTCGGGGAATCAGCCCCAGCATTTT. Its translation: CSAISGNQPQHF.

This clonotype has only a few counts. A read error may explain this, as a much larger clone is one base away. The rearrangement links TRBV7-2 to TRBJ2-4; weak D call: TRBD2 (5 bases). The CDR3 runs 16 residues. V was trimmed by 8 bases and J by 1 base, leaving 18 bases between them. Looked up from germline, CDR1 is SGHTA and CDR2 is FQGNSA. Here the CDR3 reads CASGDFGSGAKNIQYF. The CDR3 coding sequence is TGTGCCAGCGGCGACTTCGGGTCGGGGGCCAAAAACATTCAGTACTTC.

The chain carries TRBV30 and TRBJ2-4, with 7 bases fitting TRBD2. The germline V gene encodes CDR1 GTSNPN and CDR2 SVGIG (reference sequence). CDR3 length: 14 residues. The trim removed 2 bases at V and 4 bases at J, leaving 5 bases unmatched. CDR3 amino acids: CAWSRVRGKNIQYF. DNA for the CDR3: TGTGCCTGGAGTAGGGTGCGGGGGAAAAACATTCAGTACTTC.

This clonotype was detected many times. V and J are TRBV4-2 and TRBJ1-6; D is perhaps TRBD1 (6 bases). In germline, CDR1 is LGHNA, CDR2 YNFKEQ. The CDR3 covers 17 residues. Deletions cut 0 bases from V and 5 bases from J, with 14 bases between. CDR3 region: CASSQDADRVNNSPLHF. In DNA, the CDR3 is TGTGCCAGCAGCCAAGATGCGGACAGAGTAAATAATTCACCCCTCCACTTT.